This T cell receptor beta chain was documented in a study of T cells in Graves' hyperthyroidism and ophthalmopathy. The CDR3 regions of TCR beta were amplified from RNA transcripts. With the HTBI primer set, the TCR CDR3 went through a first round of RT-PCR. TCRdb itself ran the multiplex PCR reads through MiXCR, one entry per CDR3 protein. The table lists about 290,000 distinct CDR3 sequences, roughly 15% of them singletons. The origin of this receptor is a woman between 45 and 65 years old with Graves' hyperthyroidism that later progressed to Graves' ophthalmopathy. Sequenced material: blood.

The CDR3 here is CSARKPGLATDTQYF. In nucleotides, the CDR3 is TGCAGTGCTAGAAAACCGGGACTAGCGACAGATACGCAGTATTTT. V is TRBV20-1 and J is TRBJ2-3; 10 nucleotides match TRBD2. CDR3 length equals 15 residues. Germline V CDR1 and CDR2: DFQATT, SNEGSKA (reference sequence). V lost 2 bases to trimming and J lost 3 bases; unmatched junction nucleotides: 5.